This record concerns one TCR beta chain sequence. Clones were sequenced by immunoSEQ multiplex PCR, and TCRdb holds only the in-frame ones, with some missing. The table shows some 270,000 clones, with around 86% occurring only once. These data are taken from a study of blood T cell repertoires in COVID-19. The CDR3 sequence is 17 residues long. V lost 1 base and J 4 bases, leaving 16 bases between the germline ends. Germline CDR1 and CDR2: SGHTA and FQGTGA. This sequence was found in a woman aged 55 to 70 who had recovered from COVID-19. This chain links TRBV7-3 with TRBJ2-2, with TRBD1 as a possible D gene (6 bases). The specimen was peripheral blood. CDR3 sequence (DNA): TGTGCCAGCAGCTTAAATGGCAGGGGCGGCCTCACCGGGGAGCTGTTTTTT. Translation gives CASSLNGRGGLTGELFF.